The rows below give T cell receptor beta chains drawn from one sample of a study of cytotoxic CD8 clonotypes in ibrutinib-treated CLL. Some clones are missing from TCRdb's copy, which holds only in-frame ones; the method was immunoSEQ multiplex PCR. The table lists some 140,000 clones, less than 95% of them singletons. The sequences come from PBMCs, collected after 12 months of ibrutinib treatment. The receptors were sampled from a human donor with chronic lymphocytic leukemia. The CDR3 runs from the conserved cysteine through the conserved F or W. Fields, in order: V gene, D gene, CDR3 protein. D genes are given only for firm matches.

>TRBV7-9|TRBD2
CASRRETYNEQFF
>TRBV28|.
CASTEDRALSEQYF
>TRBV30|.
CAWGDQDTGNTIYF
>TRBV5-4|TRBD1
CASIRDRGSYEQYF
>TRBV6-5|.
CASSYSGSPLNEQFF
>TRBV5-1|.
CASSEIGGSYEQYF
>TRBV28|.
CASSLDLREQYF
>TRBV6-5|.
CASSYGGSFPQHF
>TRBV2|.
CASSGTKRDFNEQFF
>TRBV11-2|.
CASSPIGANFYTDTQYF
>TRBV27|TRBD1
CASGTLYRGDGYTF
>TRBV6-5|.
CASGRDVSSTDTQYF
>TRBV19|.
CASSKIAAGSTDTQYF
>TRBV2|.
CASSDTGGSETQYF
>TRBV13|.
CASSYPPVNTEAFF
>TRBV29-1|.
CSVGRGFTDTQYF
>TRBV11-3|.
CASSGYNEQFF
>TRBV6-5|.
CASRSGARNTGELFF
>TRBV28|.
CASSPPGNQPQHF
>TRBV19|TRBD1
CASSPDRGPYEQYF
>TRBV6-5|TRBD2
CASCRQGGIYEQYF
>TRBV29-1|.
CSARRGQGPYEQYF
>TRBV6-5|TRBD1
CASSRTGGTYEQYF
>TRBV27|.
CASSPLGGTLGADTQYF
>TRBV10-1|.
CASSRGEYEQYF
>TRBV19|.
CATYPGGTDTGELFF
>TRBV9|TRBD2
CASSVTGLAGIQETQYF
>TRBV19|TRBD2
CASKSGSINNEQFF
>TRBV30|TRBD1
CAWRGTGRTEAFF
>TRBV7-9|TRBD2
CASSVAGKHSSYNEQFF
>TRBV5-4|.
CASSPPTRAPDEQYF
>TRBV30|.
CAWSPQNYGYTF
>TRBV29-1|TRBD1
CSVDGTVANEQFF
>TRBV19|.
CASSPTGGTRGTYEQYF
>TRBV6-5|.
CASSRYKEGGYGYTF
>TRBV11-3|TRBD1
CASSPGQGVGDTQYF
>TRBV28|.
CAIPNWDPNQPQHF
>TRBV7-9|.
CASSLERGPKLRGNTIYF
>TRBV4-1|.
CASSQQTADTQYF